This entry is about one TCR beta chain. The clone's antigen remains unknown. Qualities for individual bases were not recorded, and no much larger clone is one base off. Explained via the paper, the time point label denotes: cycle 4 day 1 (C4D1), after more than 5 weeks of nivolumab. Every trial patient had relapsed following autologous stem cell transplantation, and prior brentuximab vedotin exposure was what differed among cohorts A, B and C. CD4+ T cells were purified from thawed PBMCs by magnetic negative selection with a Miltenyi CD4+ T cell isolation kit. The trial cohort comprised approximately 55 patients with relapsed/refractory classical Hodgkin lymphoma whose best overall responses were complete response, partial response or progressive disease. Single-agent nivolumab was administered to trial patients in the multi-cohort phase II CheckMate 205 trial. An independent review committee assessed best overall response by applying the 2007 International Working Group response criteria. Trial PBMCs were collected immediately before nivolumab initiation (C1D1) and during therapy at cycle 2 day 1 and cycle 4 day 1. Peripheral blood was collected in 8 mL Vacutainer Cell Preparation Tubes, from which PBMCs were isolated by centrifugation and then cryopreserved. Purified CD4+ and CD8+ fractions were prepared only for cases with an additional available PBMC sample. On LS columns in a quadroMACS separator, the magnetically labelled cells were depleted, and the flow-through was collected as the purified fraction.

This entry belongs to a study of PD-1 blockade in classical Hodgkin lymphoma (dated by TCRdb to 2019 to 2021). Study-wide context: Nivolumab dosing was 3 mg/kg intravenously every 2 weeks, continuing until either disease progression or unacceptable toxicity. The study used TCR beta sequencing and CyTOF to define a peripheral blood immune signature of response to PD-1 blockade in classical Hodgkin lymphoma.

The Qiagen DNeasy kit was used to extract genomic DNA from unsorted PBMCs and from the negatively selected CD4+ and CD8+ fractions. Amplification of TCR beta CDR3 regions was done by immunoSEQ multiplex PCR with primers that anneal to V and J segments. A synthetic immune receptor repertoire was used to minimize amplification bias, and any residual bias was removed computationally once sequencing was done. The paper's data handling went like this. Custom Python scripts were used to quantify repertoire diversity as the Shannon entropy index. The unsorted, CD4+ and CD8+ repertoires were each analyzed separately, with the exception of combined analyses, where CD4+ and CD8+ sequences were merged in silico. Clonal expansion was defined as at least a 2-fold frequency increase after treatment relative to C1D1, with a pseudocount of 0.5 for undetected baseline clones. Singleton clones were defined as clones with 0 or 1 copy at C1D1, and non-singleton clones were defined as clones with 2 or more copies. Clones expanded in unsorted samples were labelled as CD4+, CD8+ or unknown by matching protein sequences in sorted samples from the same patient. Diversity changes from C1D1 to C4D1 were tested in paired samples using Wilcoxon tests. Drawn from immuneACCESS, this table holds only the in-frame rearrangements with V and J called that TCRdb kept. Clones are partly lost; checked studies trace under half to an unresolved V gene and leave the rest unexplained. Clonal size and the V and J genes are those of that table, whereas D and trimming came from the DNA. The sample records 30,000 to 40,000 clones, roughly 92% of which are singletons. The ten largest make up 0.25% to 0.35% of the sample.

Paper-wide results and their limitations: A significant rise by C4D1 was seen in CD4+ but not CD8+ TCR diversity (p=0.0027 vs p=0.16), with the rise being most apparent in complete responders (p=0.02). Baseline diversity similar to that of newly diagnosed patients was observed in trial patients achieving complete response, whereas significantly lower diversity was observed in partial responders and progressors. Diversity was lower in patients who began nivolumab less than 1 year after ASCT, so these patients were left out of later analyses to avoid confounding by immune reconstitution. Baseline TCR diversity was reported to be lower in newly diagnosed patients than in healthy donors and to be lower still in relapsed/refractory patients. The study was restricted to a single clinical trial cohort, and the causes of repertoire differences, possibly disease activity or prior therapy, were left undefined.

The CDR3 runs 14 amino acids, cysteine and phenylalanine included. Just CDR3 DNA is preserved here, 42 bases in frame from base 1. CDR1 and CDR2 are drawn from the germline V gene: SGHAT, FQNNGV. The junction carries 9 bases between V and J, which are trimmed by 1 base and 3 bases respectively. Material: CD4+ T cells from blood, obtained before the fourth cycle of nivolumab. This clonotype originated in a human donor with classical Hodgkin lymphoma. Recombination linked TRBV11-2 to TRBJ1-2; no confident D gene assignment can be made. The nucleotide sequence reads TGTGCCAGCAGCTTAGCGGGCAGAGACTATGGCTACACCTTC. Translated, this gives CASSLAGRDYGYTF.